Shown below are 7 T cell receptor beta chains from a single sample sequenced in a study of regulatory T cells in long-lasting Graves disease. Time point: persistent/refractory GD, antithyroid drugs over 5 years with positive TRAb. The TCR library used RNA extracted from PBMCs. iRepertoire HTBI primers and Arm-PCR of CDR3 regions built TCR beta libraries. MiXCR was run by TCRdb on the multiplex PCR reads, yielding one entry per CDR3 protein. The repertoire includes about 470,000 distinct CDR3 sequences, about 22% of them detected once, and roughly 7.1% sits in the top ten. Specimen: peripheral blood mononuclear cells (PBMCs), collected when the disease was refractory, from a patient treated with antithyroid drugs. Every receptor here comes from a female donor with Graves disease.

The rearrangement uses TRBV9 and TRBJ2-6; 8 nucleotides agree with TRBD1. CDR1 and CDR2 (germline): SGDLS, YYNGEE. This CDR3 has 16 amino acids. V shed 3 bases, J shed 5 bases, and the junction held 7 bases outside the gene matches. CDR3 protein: CASSEGQDRRANVLTF. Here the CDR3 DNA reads TGTGCCAGCAGCGAGGGACAGGACAGAAGGGCCAACGTCCTGACTTTC. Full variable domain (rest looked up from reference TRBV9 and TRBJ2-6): DSGVTQTPKHLITATGQRVTLRCSPRSGDLSVYWYQQSLDQGLQFLIQYYNGEERAKGNILERFSAQQFPDLHSELNLSSLELGDSALYFCASSEGQDRRANVLTFGAGSRLTVL.

The CDR3: CASSVDLGWRNTIYF. CDR3 DNA: TGTGCCAGCAGCGTAGACTTAGGGTGGAGGAACACCATATATTTT. The V gene is TRBV9, the J gene TRBJ1-3, with no clear D. V lost 0 bases and J 7 bases, leaving 14 bases between the germline ends. Per the germline V gene, CDR1 is SGDLS and CDR2 is YYNGEE. The CDR3 contains 15 residues.

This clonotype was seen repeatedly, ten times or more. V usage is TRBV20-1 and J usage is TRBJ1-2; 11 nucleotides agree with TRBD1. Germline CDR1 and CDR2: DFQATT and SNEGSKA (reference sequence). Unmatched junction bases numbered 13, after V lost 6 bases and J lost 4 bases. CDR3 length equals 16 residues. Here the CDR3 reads CSALTPGQGDAYGYTF. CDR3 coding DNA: TGCAGTGCGCTAACCCCGGGACAGGGGGACGCCTATGGCTACACCTTC.

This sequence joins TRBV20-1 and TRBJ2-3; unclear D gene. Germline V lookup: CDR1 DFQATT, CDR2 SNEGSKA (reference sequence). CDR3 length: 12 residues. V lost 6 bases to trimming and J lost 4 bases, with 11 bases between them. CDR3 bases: TGCAGTGCCCTCCCAGGAGCAGATACGCAGTATTTT. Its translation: CSALPGADTQYF.

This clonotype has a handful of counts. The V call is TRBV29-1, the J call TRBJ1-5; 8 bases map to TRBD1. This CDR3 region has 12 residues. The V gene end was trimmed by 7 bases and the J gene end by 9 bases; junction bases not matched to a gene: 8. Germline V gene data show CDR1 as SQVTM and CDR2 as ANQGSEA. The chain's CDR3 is CSASPGTGPQHF. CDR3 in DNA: TGCAGCGCTAGCCCCGGGACAGGGCCCCAGCATTTT.

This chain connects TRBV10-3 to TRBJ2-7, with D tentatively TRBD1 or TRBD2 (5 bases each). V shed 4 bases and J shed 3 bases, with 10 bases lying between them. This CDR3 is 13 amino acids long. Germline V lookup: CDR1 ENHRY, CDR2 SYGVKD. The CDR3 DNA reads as TGTGCCATCAGTGTGGCAGGGAGCTACGAGCAGTACTTC. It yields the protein CAISVAGSYEQYF.

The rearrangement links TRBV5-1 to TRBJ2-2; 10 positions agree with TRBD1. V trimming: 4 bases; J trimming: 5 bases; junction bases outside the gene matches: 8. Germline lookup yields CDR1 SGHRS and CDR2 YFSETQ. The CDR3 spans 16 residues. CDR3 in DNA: TGCGCCAGCAGCCCACCGGGACAGGGGTGGACCGGGGAGCTGTTTTTT. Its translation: CASSPPGQGWTGELFF.